This TCR beta chain was sequenced during a study of cytomegalovirus exposure and HLA in healthy donors. PCR primers comprised 60 Vbeta and 13 Jbeta primers. Measured with immunoSEQ multiplex PCR; TCRdb has only the in-frame clones, and not every one. The repertoire holds about 130,000 clones, almost 85% seen once, with about 2.5% in the top ten. Comment on this clone: Its antigen is still unknown.

Study-wide results and limits: Apart from CMV serostatus, no immune exposure information was available. As was reported, the classifier diagnosed cytomegalovirus status with high specificity and sensitivity. Relative to equally common others, HLA-associated TCR beta chains showed greater clonal expansion in a later analysis. TRBV6-2, TRBV6-3 and some other V segments were unresolvable in 87-base-pair reads.

The V gene end was trimmed by 3 bases and the J gene end by 3 bases; junction bases not matched to a gene: 9. CDR1 is SQVTM, CDR2 ANQGSEA, per germline. This CDR3 has 16 amino acids. The sequence was obtained from a boy between 2 and 15 years old in good health and CMV-seronegative. Sequenced: PBMCs. The J gene is TRBJ2-3, the V gene TRBV29-1; 10 bases agree with TRBD2. The CDR3 sequence: CSVEPTSSGSTDTQYF. CDR3 DNA sequence: TGCAGCGTTGAGCCTACTTCTAGCGGGAGTACAGATACGCAGTATTTT.